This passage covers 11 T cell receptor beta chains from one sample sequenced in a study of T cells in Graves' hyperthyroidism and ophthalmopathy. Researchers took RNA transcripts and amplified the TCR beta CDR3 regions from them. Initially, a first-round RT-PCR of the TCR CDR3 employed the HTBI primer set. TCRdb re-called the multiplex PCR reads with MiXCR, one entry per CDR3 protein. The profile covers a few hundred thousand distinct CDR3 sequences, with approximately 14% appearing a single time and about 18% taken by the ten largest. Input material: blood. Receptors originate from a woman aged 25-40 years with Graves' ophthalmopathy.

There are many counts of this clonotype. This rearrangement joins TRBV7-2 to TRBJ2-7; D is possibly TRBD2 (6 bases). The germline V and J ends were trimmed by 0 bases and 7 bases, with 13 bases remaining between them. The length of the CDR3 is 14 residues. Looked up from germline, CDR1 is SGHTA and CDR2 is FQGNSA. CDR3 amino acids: CASSLAGGVGEQYF. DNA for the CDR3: TGTGCCAGCAGCTTAGCGGGGGGAGTGGGAGAGCAGTACTTC.

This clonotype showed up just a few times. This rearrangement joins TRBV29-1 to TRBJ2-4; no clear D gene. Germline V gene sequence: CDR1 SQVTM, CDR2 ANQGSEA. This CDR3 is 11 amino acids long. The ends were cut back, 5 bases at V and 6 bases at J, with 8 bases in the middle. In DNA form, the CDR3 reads TGCAGCGTTCGAGACGCAAACATTCAGTACTTC. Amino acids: CSVRDANIQYF.

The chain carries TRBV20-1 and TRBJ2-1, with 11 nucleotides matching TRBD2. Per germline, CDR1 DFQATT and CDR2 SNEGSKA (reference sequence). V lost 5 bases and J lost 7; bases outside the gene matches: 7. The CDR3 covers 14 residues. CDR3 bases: TGCAGTGCTCCCCTAGCGGGGGGTAGAAATGAGCAGTTCTTC. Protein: CSAPLAGGRNEQFF.

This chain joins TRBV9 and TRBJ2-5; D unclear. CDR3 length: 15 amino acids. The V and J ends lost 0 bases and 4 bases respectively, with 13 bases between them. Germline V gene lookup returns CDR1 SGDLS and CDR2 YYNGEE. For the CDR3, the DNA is TGTGCCAGCAGCGTAGATCAGACGAAGGGAGAGACCCAGTACTTC. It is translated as CASSVDQTKGETQYF. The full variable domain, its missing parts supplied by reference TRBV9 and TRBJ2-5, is DSGVTQTPKHLITATGQRVTLRCSPRSGDLSVYWYQQSLDQGLQFLIQYYNGEERAKGNILERFSAQQFPDLHSELNLSSLELGDSALYFCASSVDQTKGETQYFGPGTRLLVL.

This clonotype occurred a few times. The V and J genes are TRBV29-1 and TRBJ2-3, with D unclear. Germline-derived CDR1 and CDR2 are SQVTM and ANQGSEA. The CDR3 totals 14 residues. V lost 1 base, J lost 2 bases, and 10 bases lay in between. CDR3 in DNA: TGCAGCGTTGAAGCGGGTATCCACACAGATACGCAGTATTTT. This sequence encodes CSVEAGIHTDTQYF.

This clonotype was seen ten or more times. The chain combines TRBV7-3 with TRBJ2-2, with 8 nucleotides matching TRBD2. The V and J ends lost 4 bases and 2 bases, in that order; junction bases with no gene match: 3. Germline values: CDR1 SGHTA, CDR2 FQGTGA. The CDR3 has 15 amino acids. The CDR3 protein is CASSWGLDNTGELFF. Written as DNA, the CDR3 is TGTGCCAGCAGCTGGGGACTAGACAACACCGGGGAGCTGTTTTTT. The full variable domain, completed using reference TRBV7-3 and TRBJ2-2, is GAGVSQTPSNKVTEKGKYVELRCDPISGHTALYWYRQSLGQGPEFLIYFQGTGAADDSGLPNDRFFAVRPEGSVSTLKIQRTERGDSAVYLCASSWGLDNTGELFFGEGSRLTVL.

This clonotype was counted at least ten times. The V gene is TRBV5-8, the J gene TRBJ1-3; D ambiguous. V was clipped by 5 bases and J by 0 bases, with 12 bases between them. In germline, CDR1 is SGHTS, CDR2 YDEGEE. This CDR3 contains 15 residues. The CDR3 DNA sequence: TGTGCCAGCAGTCCGACGCAGGCCTCTGGAAACACCATATATTTT. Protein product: CASSPTQASGNTIYF.

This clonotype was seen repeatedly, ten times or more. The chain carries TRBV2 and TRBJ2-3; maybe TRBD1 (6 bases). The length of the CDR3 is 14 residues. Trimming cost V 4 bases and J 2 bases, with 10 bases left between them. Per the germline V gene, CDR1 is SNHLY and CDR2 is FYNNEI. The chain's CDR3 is CASSVDSATDTQYF. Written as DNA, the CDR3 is TGTGCCAGCAGTGTGGACAGTGCCACAGATACGCAGTATTTT.

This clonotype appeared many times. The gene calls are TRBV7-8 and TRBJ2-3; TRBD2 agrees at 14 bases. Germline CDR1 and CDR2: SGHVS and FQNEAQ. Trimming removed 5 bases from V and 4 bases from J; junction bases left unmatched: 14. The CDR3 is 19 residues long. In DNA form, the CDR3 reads TGTGCCAGCAGCCCAAAAAGACTAGCGGGGGGGCAAAAAGCAGATACGCAGTATTTT. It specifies CASSPKRLAGGQKADTQYF.

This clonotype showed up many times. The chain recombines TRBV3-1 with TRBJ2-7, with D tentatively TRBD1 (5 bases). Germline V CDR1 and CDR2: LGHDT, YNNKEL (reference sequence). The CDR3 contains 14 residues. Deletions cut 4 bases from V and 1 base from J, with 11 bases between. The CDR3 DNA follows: TGTGCCAGCAGCCGGGGCGGATATTCCTACGAGCAGTACTTC. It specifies CASSRGGYSYEQYF.

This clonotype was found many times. The CDR3 sequence is CASSFWGVGGATDTQYF. The CDR3 DNA follows: TGTGCCAGCAGTTTTTGGGGTGTTGGGGGGGCCACAGATACGCAGTATTTT. This sequence joins TRBV27 and TRBJ2-3; tentatively, D is TRBD2 (7 bases). Germline values: CDR1 MNHEY, CDR2 SMNVEV (reference sequence). V lost 3 bases and J 2 bases, leaving 18 bases between the germline ends. This CDR3 contains 17 residues.